The subject of this entry is one T cell receptor beta chain. What antigen it recognizes has not been identified. This sample was sequenced with an Illumina HiSeq 2000. TCR beta cDNA libraries were made by 5'RACE template switching that added a universal primer site and unique molecular identifiers. Priming for cDNA synthesis came from the TCR beta constant segment, and two successive PCR amplification steps followed. On the study's bioinformatics: MIGEC was used to demultiplex reads and group the reads by UMI, and MiTCR was used to assemble and quantify clonotypes. Only TCR cDNA sequences supported by at least two reads were kept to exclude erroneous sequences. Downstream repertoire analysis used the tcR package, and clonotypes were matched across fractions by CDR3 nucleotide sequence plus V segment. Antigen specificity was annotated against VDJdb with VDJmatch, allowing one amino acid substitution in CDR3. One entry per CDR3 protein sequence results from the TCRdb reprocessing of the reads, with DNA left out. The V and J calls come from TCRdb's annotation, not from the publication. This specimen's table enumerates a few hundred thousand distinct CDR3 sequences. The biggest ten clones account for approximately 0.42% of the sample.

This entry is derived from a study of T cells expressing NK-cell markers (dated by TCRdb to about 2020). Background for the entire study: In sorted CD3+CD56+NKG2C+, CD3+CD56+NKG2C- and CD3+CD56-NKG2C+ T-cell subsets from roughly 8 donors, TCR beta-chain repertoires were profiled. Randomly selected healthy volunteers, three men and five women, were used as the eight sequenced donors. Illumina HiSeq 2000/2500, MiSeq or NextSeq was used to sequence libraries as 2 x 150 bp reads. Of the eight sequenced donors, seven were found to be HCMV-seropositive and one was found to be HCMV-seronegative. Paper-wide results and their limitations: Whether the expanded NKG2C-expressing T cell clones were specific for HCMV antigens remained unclear. For six donors, the dominant CD3+CD56+NKG2C+ clonotypes were among the top 10 CD8+ clonotypes and accounted for roughly 1.0-7.5% of CD8+ T cells. Those dominant clonotypes were again the most abundant among CD3+CD56-NKG2C+ cells in four donors, at roughly 25-65%.

To determine HCMV serostatus, a commercial ELISA kit was used to detect HCMV-specific IgG in serum. Ficoll density gradient centrifugation was used to isolate peripheral blood mononuclear cells from blood. Inclusive of the bounding cysteine and phenylalanine, the CDR3 is 15 residues long. The record lacks a DNA sequence. Reading the germline V gene gives CDR1 SGHRS and CDR2 YFSETQ. The rearrangement joined TRBV5-1 to TRBJ2-4. The sequencing sample was made of blood T cells: a sorted CD56 or NKG2C T cell subset, CD4+ or CD8+ T cells, or bulk PBMC T cells (not recorded which). This TCR was sampled from a man aged 18 to 30 in good health. Donor details come from another sample of the same person, matched by shared clones. The CDR3 corresponds to CASSASASAKNIQYF.